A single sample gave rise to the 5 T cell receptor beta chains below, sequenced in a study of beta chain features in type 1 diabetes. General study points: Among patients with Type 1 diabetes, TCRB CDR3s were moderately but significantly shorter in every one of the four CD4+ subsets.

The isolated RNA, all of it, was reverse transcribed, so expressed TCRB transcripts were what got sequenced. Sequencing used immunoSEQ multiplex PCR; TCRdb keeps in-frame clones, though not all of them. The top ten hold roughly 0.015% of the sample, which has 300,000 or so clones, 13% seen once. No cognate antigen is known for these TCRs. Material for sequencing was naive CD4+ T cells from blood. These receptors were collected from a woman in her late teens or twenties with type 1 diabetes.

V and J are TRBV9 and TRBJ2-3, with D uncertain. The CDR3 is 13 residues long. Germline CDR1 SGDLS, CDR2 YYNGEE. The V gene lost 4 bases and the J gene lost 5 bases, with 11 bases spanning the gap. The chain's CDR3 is CASSPGGGDTQYF. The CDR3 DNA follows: TGTGCCAGCAGCCCCGGTGGTGGAGATACGCAGTATTTT.

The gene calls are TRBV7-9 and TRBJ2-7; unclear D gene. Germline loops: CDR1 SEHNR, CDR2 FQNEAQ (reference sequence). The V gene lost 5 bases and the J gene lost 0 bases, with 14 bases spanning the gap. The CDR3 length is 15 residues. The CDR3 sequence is CASSLPYSSSYEQYF. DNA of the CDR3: TGTGCCAGCAGCCTTCCCTACAGCAGCTCCTACGAGCAGTACTTC.

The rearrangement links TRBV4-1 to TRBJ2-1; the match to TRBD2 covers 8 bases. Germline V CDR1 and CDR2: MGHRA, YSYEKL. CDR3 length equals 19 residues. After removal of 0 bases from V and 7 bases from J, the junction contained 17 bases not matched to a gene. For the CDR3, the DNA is TGCGCCAGCAGCCAAGAGGGCAGGGGAGCACTAGCGGAGATGAATGAGCAGTTCTTC. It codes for CASSQEGRGALAEMNEQFF.

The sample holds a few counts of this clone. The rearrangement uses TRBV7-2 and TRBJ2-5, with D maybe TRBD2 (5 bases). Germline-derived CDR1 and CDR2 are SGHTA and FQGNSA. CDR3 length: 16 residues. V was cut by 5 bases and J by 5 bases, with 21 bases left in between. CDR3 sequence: CASSPAVIGGIETQYF. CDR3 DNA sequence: TGTGCCAGCAGCCCCGCGGTCATTGGAGGTATTGAGACCCAGTACTTC.

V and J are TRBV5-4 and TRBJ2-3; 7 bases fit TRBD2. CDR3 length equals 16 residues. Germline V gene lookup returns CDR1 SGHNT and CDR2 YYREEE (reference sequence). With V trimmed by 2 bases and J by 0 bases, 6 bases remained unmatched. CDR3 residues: CASSFRLAASTDTQYF. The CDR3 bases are TGTGCCAGCAGCTTCCGGCTAGCGGCAAGCACAGATACGCAGTATTTT.